This T cell receptor beta chain came from a study of blood T cell repertoires in COVID-19. The table came from immunoSEQ multiplex PCR; TCRdb's copy has only in-frame clones and leaves some out. The sample consists of about 150,000 clones, roughly 85% of them appearing once. Trimming removed 0 bases at V and 2 bases at J, with 10 bases between. Germline V gives CDR1 MGHRA, CDR2 YSYEKL. The CDR3 has 15 residues. The sample comprised peripheral blood. This chain uses TRBV4-1 with TRBJ1-2; no reliable D call. The clonotype comes from a human donor in a cohort sampled during active COVID-19. CDR3 sequence reads: CASSQDRNRNYGYTF. CDR3 in DNA: TGCGCCAGCAGCCAAGATCGTAACAGAAACTATGGCTACACCTTC.